These T cell receptor beta chains were read from a single sample in a study of blood T cells in healthy people across ages. One entry per CDR3 protein results from TCRdb running MiXCR on the 5' RACE reads. The table has about 1.1 million distinct CDR3 sequences, 35% to 40% seen once. The sample was blood. The receptors come from a man younger than 35 in good health. Each CDR3 is given with its conserved first and last residue.

j_call: TRBJ1-4
v_call: TRBV27
cdr3_aa: CASSLNGQGRSEKLFF

j_call: TRBJ1-6
v_call: TRBV20-1
cdr3_aa: CSAPEEGSYNSPPHF

j_call: TRBJ2-1
v_call: TRBV11-2
cdr3_aa: CASSLGFRGEETQFF

j_call: TRBJ2-7
v_call: TRBV2
cdr3_aa: CASRRDRYSYEQYF

j_call: TRBJ1-2
v_call: TRBV16
cdr3_aa: CASSQSTVNDYGYTF

j_call: TRBJ2-4
v_call: TRBV27
cdr3_aa: CASAFSPGGQYF

j_call: TRBJ2-3
v_call: TRBV20-1
cdr3_aa: CSAREAGGQLDTQYF

j_call: TRBJ1-4
v_call: TRBV6-1
cdr3_aa: CASVRGTNEKLFF

j_call: TRBJ2-1
v_call: TRBV6-5
cdr3_aa: CASSPKRGPGDEQFF

j_call: TRBJ2-4
v_call: TRBV12-5
cdr3_aa: CAVGGDTYKNIQYF

j_call: TRBJ1-5
v_call: TRBV6-2/TRBV6-3
cdr3_aa: CASRGPAYSNQPQHF

j_call: TRBJ1-5
v_call: TRBV7-9
cdr3_aa: CASSYTGQGSQPQHF

j_call: TRBJ2-1
v_call: TRBV4-3
cdr3_aa: CASSQEVLSYNEQFF

j_call: TRBJ2-7
v_call: TRBV6-1
cdr3_aa: CASSPGPHSYEQYF

j_call: TRBJ2-1
v_call: TRBV10-3
cdr3_aa: CAISESGTSGNNEQFF

j_call: TRBJ1-2
v_call: TRBV6-5
cdr3_aa: CASSDLGQGGYTF

j_call: TRBJ2-7
v_call: TRBV13
cdr3_aa: CASSLNSNNEQYF

j_call: TRBJ2-1
v_call: TRBV7-2
cdr3_aa: CASSLGKEYNEQFF

j_call: TRBJ1-5
v_call: TRBV20-1
cdr3_aa: CSARDLDRLSNQPQHF

j_call: -
v_call: TRBV7-9
cdr3_aa: CASSVEGSFYEQYF

j_call: TRBJ2-2
v_call: TRBV4-3
cdr3_aa: CASSQEGQVLELFF

j_call: TRBJ1-3
v_call: TRBV28
cdr3_aa: CASTFLGQGPAGNTIYF

j_call: TRBJ1-4
v_call: TRBV18
cdr3_aa: CASSPQGLQEKLFF

j_call: TRBJ1-6
v_call: TRBV11-2
cdr3_aa: CASSLGTEFYSPLHF

j_call: TRBJ2-1
v_call: TRBV18
cdr3_aa: CASSLATLVDEQFF

j_call: TRBJ2-7
v_call: TRBV20-1
cdr3_aa: CSGTGQGNYEQYF

j_call: TRBJ1-5
v_call: TRBV7-6
cdr3_aa: CASSRSYNQPQHF

j_call: TRBJ2-2
v_call: TRBV12-3/TRBV12-4
cdr3_aa: CASSPTPSNTGELFF

j_call: -
v_call: TRBV2
cdr3_aa: CASSELAAFQETQFF

j_call: TRBJ1-1
v_call: TRBV27
cdr3_aa: CASSFRVFAEAFF

j_call: TRBJ2-5
v_call: TRBV29-1
cdr3_aa: CSVPTSNNLDNEQYF

j_call: TRBJ1-1
v_call: TRBV12-5
cdr3_aa: CASGTQQGLEAFF

j_call: -
v_call: TRBV7-2
cdr3_aa: CASSLNRPLSYEQYF

j_call: TRBJ1-4
v_call: TRBV3-1
cdr3_aa: CASSQGGGRRNEKLFF

j_call: TRBJ2-2
v_call: TRBV12-3/TRBV12-4
cdr3_aa: CASSSGASTGELFF

j_call: TRBJ2-1
v_call: TRBV12-3/TRBV12-4
cdr3_aa: CASSLVGVEQFF

j_call: TRBJ1-5
v_call: TRBV20-1
cdr3_aa: CSAPRDRGRNQPQHF

j_call: TRBJ1-1
v_call: TRBV29-1
cdr3_aa: CSAKGGRDTEAFF

j_call: TRBJ1-1
v_call: TRBV4-3
cdr3_aa: CASSQETGINTEAFF

j_call: -
v_call: TRBV20-1
cdr3_aa: CSAEGQGSYEQYF

j_call: TRBJ2-7
v_call: TRBV29-1
cdr3_aa: CSVGRRSNEQYF

j_call: TRBJ1-4
v_call: TRBV4-1
cdr3_aa: CASSQPEQGITNEKLFF

j_call: TRBJ2-3
v_call: TRBV28
cdr3_aa: CATLGGALLDTDTQYF

j_call: TRBJ2-1
v_call: TRBV5-1
cdr3_aa: CASSFSIAGVTYNEQFF

j_call: TRBJ1-1
v_call: TRBV6-5
cdr3_aa: CASSYLQGSAEAFF

j_call: TRBJ1-1
v_call: TRBV12-3/TRBV12-4
cdr3_aa: CASSHGQNEAFF

j_call: TRBJ1-5
v_call: TRBV6-2/TRBV6-3
cdr3_aa: CASSYEPKPQHF

j_call: TRBJ2-1
v_call: TRBV20-1
cdr3_aa: CSPDPRGWQFF

j_call: TRBJ1-2
v_call: TRBV9
cdr3_aa: CASGVDAGQGYGYTF

j_call: -
v_call: TRBV4-1
cdr3_aa: CASSSRTEHYEQYF